One and the same sample provided the 30 T cell receptor beta chains below, sequenced in a study of human T cells and chemical hapten exposure. Time point in this sample: pre-sensitization, week 0. Treatment: therapeutic diphenylcyclopropenone sensitization with weekly scalp DPC. TCRdb processed the RACE reads anew with MiXCR; each CDR3 protein has one entry. In the table there are around 56,000 distinct CDR3 sequences, over 9% of which are singletons. The sample was whole blood, taken in connection with sensitization to the hapten diphenylcyclopropenone (DPC). These receptors were taken from a man aged 40-49 years with alopecia areata. Some clones in this sample may be carry-over from other donors' samples.

This clonotype was observed a few times. The chain recombines TRBV6-1 with TRBJ1-5, with a weak D call TRBD1 (5 bases). This CDR3 has 12 residues. Looked up from germline, CDR1 is MNHNS and CDR2 is SASEGT. V shed 8 bases and J shed 13 bases, with 18 bases lying between them. In nucleotides, the CDR3 is TGTGCCAGCGTCGGGGCGGGGCCCTTTCAGCATTTT. It encodes CASVGAGPFQHF.

DNA of the CDR3: TGTGCCAGCAGTCATGCCCCCGCTAGCGGGAACAATGAGCAGTTCTTC. Translating it yields CASSHAPASGNNEQFF. V gene TRBV4-2 combines with J gene TRBJ2-1; 9 nucleotides align to TRBD2. Trimming cost V 6 bases and J 5 bases; bases outside gene matches: 11. CDR1 is LGHNA and CDR2 is YNFKEQ in the germline V gene. The CDR3 runs 16 residues.

This clonotype was observed at least ten times. The chain joins TRBV28 to TRBJ2-7; TRBD1 matches 8 bases. The CDR3 covers 15 residues. After removal of 6 bases from V and 2 bases from J, the junction contained 9 bases not matched to a gene. Germline CDR1 is MDHEN and CDR2 is SYDVKM. The CDR3 sequence: CASRPNRDRTYEQYF. CDR3 DNA: TGTGCCAGCAGACCAAACCGGGACAGGACCTACGAGCAGTACTTC.

In its sample, this clonotype was seen many times. The chain joins TRBV5-1 to TRBJ2-1; the D gene is possibly TRBD2 (6 bases). V was cut by 3 bases and J by 6 bases, with 22 bases left in between. Germline CDR1 and CDR2: SGHRS and YFSETQ. This CDR3 has 17 residues. CDR3 nucleotides: TGCGCCAGCAGCTCTCCCCGCAACGGGGACGGGGGCAATGAGCAGTTCTTC. Protein product: CASSSPRNGDGGNEQFF.

This clonotype has a count of ten or more. This chain connects TRBV20-1 to TRBJ2-1; D possibly corresponds to TRBD2 (6 bases). Germline-derived CDR1 and CDR2 are DFQATT and SNEGSKA (reference sequence). The CDR3 length is 14 residues. V was trimmed by 0 bases and J by 8 bases, leaving 14 bases between them. The CDR3 DNA sequence: TGCAGTGCTAGAGATTCAGCGGGTCGGTATGAGCAGTTCTTC. Translation: CSARDSAGRYEQFF.

The chain carries TRBV13 and TRBJ1-3; the D is unclear. Germline CDR1 reads PRHDT; CDR2 reads FYEKMQ (reference sequence). The CDR3 is 15 residues long. V lost 3 bases and J 0 bases, leaving 9 bases between the germline ends. CDR3 sequence (DNA): TGTGCCAGCAGCTTGCCTGTGAGCTCTGGAAACACCATATATTTT. This gives the protein CASSLPVSSGNTIYF. Using reference TRBV13 and TRBJ1-3 for the parts outside the CDR3, the full variable domain is AAGVIQSPRHLIKEKRETATLKCYPIPRHDTVYWYQQGPGQDPQFLISFYEKMQSDKGSIPDRFSAQQFSDYHSELNMSSLELGDSALYFCASSLPVSSGNTIYFGEGSWLTVV.

Only a few counts were recorded for this clonotype. V and J are TRBV15 and TRBJ2-7, with a weak D call TRBD2 (5 bases). CDR3 length: 13 amino acids. The V gene lost 5 bases and the J gene lost 4 bases, with 12 bases spanning the gap. Germline CDR1 is LNHNV and CDR2 is YYDKDF (reference sequence). CDR3 amino acids: CATSPNGIYEQYF. The CDR3 DNA reads as TGTGCCACCAGCCCCAACGGGATTTACGAGCAGTACTTC.

There are many counts of this clonotype. The chain combines TRBV28 with TRBJ1-2; D is unresolved. V lost 3 bases and J 4 bases, leaving 9 bases between the germline ends. Per the germline V gene, CDR1 is MDHEN and CDR2 is SYDVKM. The CDR3 sequence is 13 residues long. The CDR3 DNA follows: TGTGCCAGCAGTTTTGGTATTAGCTATGGCTACACCTTC. This codes for CASSFGISYGYTF.

This clonotype was found a few times. The rearrangement joins TRBV20-1 to TRBJ2-7, with TRBD1 as a possible D gene (5 bases). The CDR3 has 13 amino acids. Germline CDR1 and CDR2: DFQATT and SNEGSKA (reference sequence). V was trimmed by 2 bases and J by 2 bases, leaving 10 bases between them. The CDR3 sequence: CSARQDSPYEQYF. CDR3 bases: TGCAGTGCTAGACAAGACAGCCCCTACGAGCAGTACTTC.

This clonotype has a handful of counts. The CDR3 protein is CASIWGRGRMNTEAFF. The CDR3 nucleotides read TGTGCCAGCATATGGGGGCGCGGTCGGATGAACACTGAAGCTTTCTTT. The chain has TRBV6-1 and TRBJ1-1; D possibly corresponds to TRBD1 (6 bases). Trimming stripped 7 bases from V and 0 bases from J, with 18 bases between. Germline V CDR1 and CDR2: MNHNS, SASEGT. The CDR3 has 16 amino acids.

The chain is built from TRBV7-9 and TRBJ1-6; D remains ambiguous. Germline V gene lookup returns CDR1 SEHNR and CDR2 FQNEAQ (reference sequence). This CDR3 spans 12 amino acids. Trimming shortened V by 8 bases and J by 10 bases, and 12 bases separated the two germline ends. Here the CDR3 DNA reads TGTGCCAGCTCCGGAGACCAATCACCCCTCCACTTT. Amino acids: CASSGDQSPLHF.

This clonotype was recorded many times. V is TRBV12-3 or TRBV12-4 and J is TRBJ2-7, with D perhaps TRBD2 (5 bases). Trimming removed 6 bases from V and 2 bases from J, with 14 bases in between. This CDR3 region has 14 residues. The CDR3 reads CASRRRGNPYEQYF. The CDR3 DNA reads as TGTGCCAGCAGGCGACGGGGAAACCCCTACGAGCAGTACTTC.

The CDR3 DNA follows: TGTGCCAGCAGCTGGACAGGGGGCCCTAATGAAAAACTGTTTTTT. It encodes CASSWTGGPNEKLFF. The V and J genes are TRBV28 and TRBJ1-4; 11 nucleotides match TRBD1. Germline-derived CDR1 and CDR2 are MDHEN and SYDVKM. After removal of 6 bases from V and 3 bases from J, the junction contained 3 bases not matched to a gene. The CDR3 has 15 residues.

This clonotype was seen a few times. This rearrangement joins TRBV29-1 to TRBJ2-1; D is unresolved. Germline lookup yields CDR1 SQVTM and CDR2 ANQGSEA. This CDR3 is 12 amino acids long. Trimming removed 5 bases from V and 7 bases from J, with 12 bases in between. The CDR3 region is CSVRPVSNEQFF. The CDR3 nucleotides are TGCAGCGTTCGACCGGTTTCTAATGAGCAGTTCTTC.

This clonotype was observed at least ten times. The CDR3 region has the DNA TGTGCCAGCAGTTACTCAGGGGACACGAACACTGAAGCTTTCTTT. This sequence encodes CASSYSGDTNTEAFF. V is TRBV6-5 and J is TRBJ1-1, with a tentative D call TRBD1 (6 bases). The V gene lost 0 bases and the J gene lost 1 base, with 9 bases spanning the gap. This CDR3 is 15 amino acids long. Per the germline V gene, CDR1 is MNHEY and CDR2 is SVGAGI.

About this clonotype itself: The junction shows a germline mismatch at one end, possibly a read error. This sequence joins TRBV5-5 and TRBJ1-5; possible D gene TRBD1, 5 bases. This CDR3 has 14 amino acids. Germline V gene lookup returns CDR1 SGHKS and CDR2 YYEKEE (reference sequence). This CDR3 is CASSLDGGSSFSYF. The CDR3 region has the DNA TGTGCCAGCAGCTTGGACGGGGGGTCTTCGTTTTCGTATTTT.

This clonotype occurred a few times. This chain links TRBV20-1 with TRBJ2-4; 8 positions agree with TRBD2. In germline, CDR1 is DFQATT, CDR2 SNEGSKA (reference sequence). Losses at the gene ends were 3 bases for V and 6 bases for J; bases not matched to a gene: 10. This CDR3 is 15 amino acids long. The CDR3 loop is CSARKPGLVPNIQYF. For the CDR3, the DNA is TGCAGTGCTAGGAAACCGGGACTAGTTCCAAACATTCAGTACTTC.

The gene calls are TRBV7-9 and TRBJ2-5; D unresolved. The germline V gene encodes CDR1 SEHNR and CDR2 FQNEAQ (reference sequence). V was clipped by 4 bases and J by 7 bases, with 19 bases between them. CDR3 length: 15 residues. The CDR3, as DNA: TGTGCCAGCAGCTCCTCCGGGCCTCACACGGGGACCCAGTACTTC. It codes for CASSSSGPHTGTQYF.

At least ten counts were recorded for this clonotype. The gene calls are TRBV19 and TRBJ1-1; D is perhaps TRBD1 (5 bases). Looked up from germline, CDR1 is LNHDA and CDR2 is SQIVND (reference sequence). V gave up 0 bases and J gave up 5 bases, with 7 bases separating them. The CDR3 spans 13 residues. The DNA of the CDR3 is TGTGCCAGTAGTATAGATCCAGGGACTGAAGCTTTCTTT. Its translation is CASSIDPGTEAFF.

This clonotype was seen repeatedly, ten times or more. The chain couples TRBV20-1 to TRBJ1-5; TRBD1 is a possible D gene (5 bases). The CDR3 consists of 15 residues. The V gene's germline CDR1 is DFQATT and CDR2 SNEGSKA (reference sequence). Trimming cost V 0 bases and J 4 bases, with 13 bases left between them. This chain's CDR3 is CSARENIGGNQPQHF. CDR3 DNA: TGCAGTGCTAGAGAGAATATCGGGGGGAATCAGCCCCAGCATTTT.

This clonotype was observed at least ten times. This chain links TRBV6-5 with TRBJ1-5, with a possible D match to TRBD1 (5 bases). This CDR3 contains 14 residues. The V and J ends lost 5 bases and 5 bases respectively, with 13 bases between them. Germline loops: CDR1 MNHEY, CDR2 SVGAGI. DNA for the CDR3: TGTGCCAGCAGTGCGGGACCCTATTATCAGCCCCAGCATTTT. Encoded protein: CASSAGPYYQPQHF.

A few counts support this clonotype. V gene TRBV14 combines with J gene TRBJ1-4; TRBD1 agrees at 9 bases. This CDR3 has 14 residues. Germline CDR1 is SGHDN and CDR2 is FVKESK. Germline trimming cut 4 bases from V and 8 bases from J; bases unmatched to any gene: 5. The CDR3: CASSRTGVIEKLFF. As DNA, the CDR3 is TGTGCCAGCAGCCGGACAGGGGTTATAGAAAAACTGTTTTTT.

There are a few counts of this clonotype. The chain is built from TRBV12-3 or TRBV12-4 and TRBJ2-7; 9 bases align to TRBD1. Trimming at V came to 3 bases and at J to 4 bases, leaving 7 bases not matched to a gene. CDR3 size: 15 residues. CDR3 region: CASSFTGTGRYEQYF. CDR3 nucleotide sequence: TGTGCCAGCAGTTTCACCGGGACAGGGAGGTACGAGCAGTACTTC.

Ten or more counts support this clonotype. V is TRBV7-8 and J is TRBJ2-3, with 9 bases lining up with TRBD2. The CDR3 loop spans 15 amino acids. V was clipped by 5 bases and J by 3 bases; unmatched bases: 6. Germline assignment: CDR1 SGHVS and CDR2 FQNEAQ. Here the CDR3 DNA reads TGTGCCAGCAGCAGTAGACTAGCGGTTACAGATACGCAGTATTTT. Amino acid sequence: CASSSRLAVTDTQYF.

This clonotype has a handful of counts. This chain links TRBV7-8 with TRBJ2-3; 8 nucleotides agree with TRBD2. Germline loops: CDR1 SGHVS, CDR2 FQNEAQ. Trimming cost V 8 bases and J 3 bases; bases outside gene matches: 4. The CDR3 totals 13 residues. CDR3: CASSGGRTDTQYF. The CDR3 bases are TGTGCCAGCTCGGGCGGGAGGACAGATACGCAGTATTTT.

This clonotype showed up just a few times. The gene calls are TRBV28 and TRBJ2-1, with a possible D match to TRBD1 (6 bases). CDR3 length: 16 amino acids. CDR1 MDHEN and CDR2 SYDVKM come from the germline V gene. V shed 5 bases and J shed 2 bases, with 16 bases lying between them. Here the CDR3 DNA reads TGTGCCAGCAGTACTTTCAGGGGCCCGACCTACAATGAGCAGTTCTTC. Translating it yields CASSTFRGPTYNEQFF.

This clonotype appeared a few times. The chain joins TRBV5-4 to TRBJ2-1; TRBD1 matches 7 bases. Germline CDR1 SGHNT, CDR2 YYREEE (reference sequence). V gave up 3 bases and J gave up 9 bases; unmatched junction bases: 12. The CDR3 is 15 amino acids. The CDR3 DNA reads as TGTGCCAGCAGCTCCCCCCTCGCAGGGGACAGTGAGCAGTTCTTC. As protein: CASSSPLAGDSEQFF.

This clonotype was observed a few times. J is TRBJ2-1 and V is TRBV7-9; 10 bases fit TRBD2. The V segment lost 3 bases and the J segment 9 bases; nucleotides outside the gene matches: 8. The length of the CDR3 is 15 residues. From germline, CDR1 is SEHNR and CDR2 FQNEAQ (reference sequence). The CDR3 nucleotides read TGTGCCAGCAGCTTTCATCTAGCGGGAGCGGGTGAGCAGTTCTTC. Translating gives CASSFHLAGAGEQFF.

This clonotype was found a few times. V usage is TRBV20-1 and J usage is TRBJ2-7, with D possibly being TRBD2 (5 bases). The CDR3 is 12 residues long. Trimming removed 3 bases at V and 3 bases at J, with 9 bases between. Per the germline V gene, CDR1 is DFQATT and CDR2 is SNEGSKA (reference sequence). CDR3 residues: CSASGNLYEQYF. CDR3 nucleotides: TGCAGTGCTAGCGGGAACCTCTACGAGCAGTACTTC.

This clonotype was observed a few times. The genes are TRBV6-2 or TRBV6-3 and TRBJ1-6, with D perhaps matching TRBD1 (5 bases). Trimming cost V 6 bases and J 7 bases, with 13 bases left between them. The CDR3 runs to 14 residues. Germline V gives CDR1 MNHEY, CDR2 SVGEGT. CDR3 in DNA: TGTGCCAGCAGATTGGGACGGCTAAATTCACCCCTCCACTTT. This codes for CASRLGRLNSPLHF.